These T cell receptor beta chains were read from a single sample in a study of response to subunit inactivated influenza vaccine. MiXCR, run by TCRdb on the RT-PCR reads, gives a single entry per CDR3 protein. The sample includes 560,000 or so distinct CDR3 sequences, approximately 7.6% of them seen just once. Sample: PBMCs from blood, taken less than 30 months after vaccination. Receptors were obtained from a man between 50 and 69 years old who received an inactivated influenza vaccine. Each CDR3 is given with its conserved first and last residue. D genes are given only for firm matches. Clone size is not always given. Where it is, it says once, few, many or a class for expanded clones.

-,-,TRBV29-1,TRBJ1-3,CSVEGQRNTIYF,TGCAGCGTTGAAGGCCAGAGAAACACCATATATTTT
-,many,TRBV7-2,TRBJ1-1,CASSYTRTAEAFF,TGTGCCAGCAGCTATACAAGAACAGCTGAAGCTTTCTTT
TRBD2,few,TRBV15,TRBJ2-3,CATSRELAGSGTDTQYF,TGTGCCACCAGCAGAGAGCTAGCGGGATCTGGCACAGATACGCAGTATTTT
-,-,TRBV6-5,TRBJ2-7,CASSYEPRSYEQYF,TGTGCCAGCAGTTACGAGCCCCGCAGCTACGAGCAGTACTTC
-,few,TRBV6-1,TRBJ2-7,CASREWTGSYEQYF,TGTGCCAGCAGGGAATGGACGGGTTCCTACGAGCAGTACTTC
-,-,TRBV18,TRBJ2-7,CASSPGTRDYEQYF,TGTGCCAGCTCACCGGGGACTCGAGATTACGAGCAGTACTTC
TRBD1,-,TRBV10-3,TRBJ2-3,CAIMGQGTDTQYF,TGTGCCATCATGGGACAGGGCACAGATACGCAGTATTTT
-,many,TRBV6-1,TRBJ1-2,CASSGLGGYTF,TGTGCCAGCAGCGGACTGGGAGGCTACACCTTC
TRBD2,-,TRBV4-1,TRBJ2-3,CASSPGAGGFPDTQYF,TGCGCCAGCAGCCCCGGAGCGGGGGGGTTTCCAGATACGCAGTATTTT
TRBD2,-,TRBV11-2,TRBJ2-1,CASSLAGLEGNEQFF,TGTGCCAGCAGCTTAGCGGGACTAGAGGGGAATGAGCAGTTCTTC
TRBD2,many,TRBV6-1,TRBJ2-1,CASRTSGQYNEQFF,TGTGCCAGCAGGACTAGCGGGCAGTACAATGAGCAGTTCTTC
-,few,TRBV6-1,TRBJ1-6,CASSEGGQTPLHF,TGTGCCAGCAGTGAAGGGGGCCAAACACCCCTCCACTTT
-,many,TRBV6-5,TRBJ1-5,CASSYFPQGSNQPQHF,TGTGCCAGCAGTTACTTTCCACAGGGCAGCAATCAGCCCCAGCATTTT
-,-,TRBV15,TRBJ1-1,CATSRGGGNTEAFF,TGTGCCACCAGCAGAGGGGGGGGGAACACTGAAGCTTTCTTT
TRBD2,-,TRBV6-2/TRBV6-3,TRBJ2-4,CASSYSIDRPSGGAKNIQYF,TGTGCCAGCAGTTACTCGATTGATCGGCCTAGCGGAGGAGCCAAAAACATTCAGTACTTC
TRBD1,-,TRBV7-9,TRBJ2-6,CASRKTGSVSGANVLTF,TGTGCCAGCAGAAAGACAGGGAGCGTATCTGGGGCCAACGTCCTGACTTTC
-,-,TRBV9,TRBJ2-7,CASSVEANSYEQYF,TGTGCCAGCAGCGTGGAGGCGAACTCCTACGAGCAGTACTTC
-,-,TRBV3-1,TRBJ1-3,CASSFFSFGSGNTIYF,TGTGCCAGCAGCTTTTTTTCCTTCGGATCTGGAAACACCATATATTTT
TRBD1,-,TRBV5-1,TRBJ1-5,CASRSGTGAAQPQHF,TGCGCCAGCAGATCCGGGACAGGGGCCGCTCAGCCCCAGCATTTT
-,few,TRBV28,TRBJ2-3,CASSPMKRKRSTDTQYF,TGTGCCAGCAGTCCGATGAAGCGGAAACGCAGCACAGATACGCAGTATTTT
TRBD2,few,TRBV9,TRBJ2-4,CASSGGLAGGTFTKNIQYF,TGTGCCAGCAGCGGGGGACTAGCGGGAGGGACCTTTACCAAAAACATTCAGTACTTC
-,few,TRBV29-1,TRBJ1-1,CSVDLGGTEAFF,TGCAGCGTTGATTTGGGTGGGACTGAAGCTTTCTTT
TRBD1,few,TRBV5-6,TRBJ1-2,CASSFGGRGDYGYTF,TGTGCCAGCAGCTTTGGCGGCAGGGGGGACTATGGCTACACCTTC
-,few,TRBV24-1,TRBJ2-7,CATSLITGKDRDHEQYF,TGTGCCACCAGTTTAATTACAGGGAAGGATAGGGACCACGAGCAGTACTTC
-,few,TRBV3-1,TRBJ2-2,CASSQAGQGTGELFF,TGTGCCAGCAGCCAAGCGGGCCAGGGCACCGGGGAGCTGTTTTTT
-,-,TRBV6-2/TRBV6-3,TRBJ2-7,CAPARLAKEQYF,TGTGCCCCTGCCCGGCTAGCGAAAGAGCAGTACTTC
-,-,TRBV15,TRBJ2-7,CATSKTGRTAYEQYF,TGTGCCACCAGCAAAACGGGAAGGACAGCCTACGAGCAGTACTTC
-,-,TRBV7-9,TRBJ2-6,CASSSVAPIQANVLTF,TGTGCCAGCAGCTCCGTCGCCCCTATACAGGCCAACGTCCTGACTTTC
TRBD1,few,TRBV5-1,TRBJ2-5,CASRVRPQGAGETQYF,TGCGCCAGCCGCGTTCGTCCACAGGGGGCTGGGGAGACCCAGTACTTC
TRBD2,many,TRBV28,TRBJ2-5,CASYRSGVGQETQYF,TGTGCCAGCTACCGTAGCGGGGTTGGACAAGAGACCCAGTACTTC
-,few,TRBV4-2,TRBJ1-1,CASSQEQEGNTEAFF,TGTGCCAGCAGCCAAGAGCAGGAGGGGAACACTGAAGCTTTCTTT
-,few,TRBV10-3,TRBJ1-3,CASRGEAGNTIYF,TGTGCCTCGAGGGGGGAAGCTGGAAACACCATATATTTT
-,many,TRBV7-2,TRBJ2-2,CASSTLRSGELFF,TGTGCCAGCAGCACCCTCCGGAGTGGGGAGCTGTTTTTT
TRBD1,many,TRBV20-1,TRBJ1-4,CSARDYTGQIRRKLFF,TGCAGTGCTAGAGATTATACGGGACAGATCCGACGAAAACTGTTTTTT
TRBD1,few,TRBV7-9,TRBJ1-5,CASSLGQIGQPQHF,TGTGCCAGCAGCTTGGGACAGATAGGACAGCCCCAGCATTTT
-,many,TRBV30,TRBJ2-1,CAWSRTYNEQFF,TGTGCCTGGAGTAGGACCTACAATGAGCAGTTCTTC
-,many,TRBV3-1,TRBJ1-5,CASSQDVGQPQHF,TGTGCCAGCAGCCAAGATGTGGGACAGCCCCAGCATTTT
-,few,TRBV12-3/TRBV12-4,TRBJ2-3,CASSPPRGGYSTDTQYF,TGTGCCAGCAGCCCTCCTCGTGGAGGGTACAGCACAGATACGCAGTATTTT
TRBD1,few,TRBV25-1,TRBJ2-5,CANSEPGGFDETQYF,TGTGCCAACAGTGAACCAGGGGGCTTCGATGAGACCCAGTACTTC
-,few,TRBV15,TRBJ1-2,CATSREGSYGYTF,TGTGCCACCAGTAGGGAGGGGAGCTATGGCTACACCTTC
-,few,TRBV7-9,TRBJ2-1,CASSLMITLGNEQFF,TGTGCCAGCAGCTTAATGATCACTCTGGGGAATGAGCAGTTCTTC
-,few,TRBV4-1,TRBJ2-5,CASSQEERRETQYF,TGCGCCAGCAGCCAAGAGGAGCGGAGGGAGACCCAGTACTTC
-,many,TRBV28,TRBJ2-1,CASREGGYNEQFF,TGTGCCAGCAGGGAGGGGGGATACAATGAGCAGTTCTTC
-,-,TRBV6-1,TRBJ1-1,CASSMEGRSTEAFF,TGTGCCAGCAGTATGGAGGGGAGGAGCACTGAAGCTTTCTTT
-,few,TRBV12-3/TRBV12-4,TRBJ2-3,CASSLAGLGTDTQYF,TGTGCCAGCAGTTTAGCGGGTCTAGGCACAGATACGCAGTATTTT
TRBD1,many,TRBV3-1,TRBJ2-3,CASSLSTGATQYF,TGTGCCAGCAGCCTGTCCACAGGGGCCACGCAGTATTTT
TRBD2,-,TRBV24-1,TRBJ2-1,CATSARLAGDNEQSF,TGTGCCACTAGTGCCCGCCTAGCGGGGGACAATGAGCAGTCCTTC
-,-,TRBV12-3/TRBV12-4,TRBJ2-1,CASSRDTGSYNEQFF,TGTGCCAGCAGCCGGGACACGGGCTCCTACAATGAGCAGTTCTTC
-,-,TRBV7-9,TRBJ2-7,CASSLMGRPQYF,TGTGCCAGCAGCTTAATGGGGCGTCCGCAGTACTTC
TRBD2,-,TRBV28,TRBJ2-3,CATTNSGTSTDTQYF,TGTGCCACCACAAATAGCGGGACTAGCACAGATACGCAGTATTTT
-,few,TRBV18,TRBJ2-3,CASSPVAETDTQYF,TGTGCCAGCTCTCCCGTAGCGGAAACAGATACGCAGTATTTT
TRBD2,many,TRBV27,TRBJ2-1,CASKKTGGPRNEQFF,TGTGCCAGCAAGAAAACGGGGGGGCCGAGGAATGAGCAGTTCTTC
TRBD1,few,TRBV20-1,TRBJ2-7,CSGSPGQGGYEQYF,TGCAGTGGTTCGCCGGGACAGGGTGGCTACGAGCAGTACTTC
-,few,TRBV30,TRBJ2-7,CAWSVAGTPRGEQYF,TGTGCCTGGAGTGTTGCAGGAACACCACGGGGCGAGCAGTACTTC
-,-,TRBV20-1,TRBJ2-1,CSARDISSGPGNEQFF,TGCAGTGCTAGAGATATCAGTTCGGGACCAGGAAATGAGCAGTTCTTC